This T cell receptor (beta chain) was sequenced for a study of chemoradiotherapy in HPV16-positive cancers. Study results and caveats: HPV-responsive T-cell expansion during chemoradiotherapy was linked to improved recurrence-free survival in HPV16-positive patients. Non-HPV-specific T cells did not expand in tumors during treatment, whereas candidate HPV-specific clones and E7-related motifs did. The functional HPV-specific definition rests on just two HPV16-positive patients.

V dropped 5 bases and J dropped 1 base, with 8 bases sitting between them. The germline gives CDR1 MNHEY, CDR2 SVGAGI. The CDR3 extends over 13 amino acids. The repertoire was sequenced with immunoSEQ multiplex PCR; TCRdb's copy has only in-frame clones and lacks some. In the table there are around 11,000 clones, 80% to 95% of which are singletons. Samples were taken several times over chemoradiotherapy. This clone has a handful of counts. The antigen remains undetermined. This clonotype originated in a human donor with HPV-associated anogenital cancer. The sample in question was blood, obtained from a patient who underwent chemoradiotherapy. The genes are TRBV6-5 and TRBJ1-2; D not resolved. The CDR3 nucleotides read TGTGCCAGCAGTAGGAGGGATAACTATGGCTACACCTTC. Translating gives CASSRRDNYGYTF.